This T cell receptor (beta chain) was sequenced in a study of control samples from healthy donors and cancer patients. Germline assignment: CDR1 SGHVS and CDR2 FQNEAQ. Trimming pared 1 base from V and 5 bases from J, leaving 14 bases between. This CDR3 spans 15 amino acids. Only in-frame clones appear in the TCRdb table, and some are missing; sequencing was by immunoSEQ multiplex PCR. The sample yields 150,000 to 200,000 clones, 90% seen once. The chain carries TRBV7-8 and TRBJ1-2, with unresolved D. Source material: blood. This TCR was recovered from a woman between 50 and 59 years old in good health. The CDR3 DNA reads TGTGCCAGCAGCTTAGTCGACATAGCCTCATATGGCTACACCTTC. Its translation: CASSLVDIASYGYTF.